Sequencing of this TCR beta chain was carried out in a study of blood T cell repertoires in COVID-19. Study-wide context: Sample material is recorded as cDNA or gDNA derived from T cells, B-cell-depleted T cells, or PBMCs.

CDR3 length: 15 residues. Germline V gene lookup returns CDR1 LGHDT and CDR2 YNNKEL (reference sequence). V dropped 2 bases and J dropped 2; count of bases not matched to a gene: 5. Some clones are missing from TCRdb's copy, which holds only in-frame ones; the method was immunoSEQ multiplex PCR. The data contain 150,000 to 200,000 clones, approximately 90% of them singletons. The V and J genes are TRBV3-1 (or the pseudogene TRBV3-2) and TRBJ1-1, with 7 bases aligning to TRBD1. Material for sequencing was peripheral blood. The receptor was isolated from a man younger than 35 with acute or convalescent COVID-19. As DNA, the CDR3 is TGTGCCAGCAGCCAAACGACAGGGATTAACACTGAAGCTTTCTTT. This sequence encodes CASSQTTGINTEAFF.